This T cell receptor (beta chain) was retrieved from a study of T-cell reconstitution after alpha-beta-depleted transplantation in children. Overall study results and limits: T-cell counts and diversity at one year following transplant were attributed mainly to newly produced T cells. Reportedly, roughly two months post-transplant, alpha-beta T cells arose from several hundred expanded graft clones. At day 60, the high TCRbeta diversity found in some patients originated from recipient T cells and thymic progenitors that had survived.

There are a few counts of this clonotype. No antigen is known for it. TCRbeta library construction was performed incorporating unique molecular identifiers. TCRdb re-analysed the PCR reads in MiXCR, keeping a single row per CDR3 protein. The sample has about 240,000 distinct CDR3 sequences; about 23% are singletons. The germline V and J ends were trimmed by 4 bases and 7 bases, with 15 bases remaining between them. Germline V lookup: CDR1 SGHDT, CDR2 YYEEEE. CDR3 length equals 14 residues. The source is a girl aged 2-10 years with Fanconi anemia, due to receive a stem cell transplant. The sequencing here drew on PBMCs, taken before TCRalphabeta/CD19-depleted stem cell transplant. V is TRBV5-6 and J is TRBJ2-1; D possibly matches TRBD1 or TRBD2 (5 bases each). The CDR3 sequence is CASSPGGGYNEQFF. In DNA, the CDR3 is TGTGCCAGCAGCCCTGGGGGTGGATATAATGAGCAGTTCTTC.